This T cell receptor (beta chain) appears in the sequencing data of a study of human T cells and chemical hapten exposure. The time point: patch test 3, about 24 weeks after DPC sensitization. The treatment denotes: therapeutic diphenylcyclopropenone sensitization with weekly scalp DPC. This CDR3 has 14 residues. Germline V gene sequence: CDR1 WSHSY, CDR2 SAAADI. The V segment lost 10 bases and the J segment 2 bases; nucleotides outside the gene matches: 8. TCRdb re-called the RACE reads through MiXCR, storing one row per CDR3 protein. The sample consists of tens of thousands of distinct CDR3 sequences, 9.5% to 14% of them appearing once.

The chain is built from TRBV10-2 and TRBJ2-3; 8 positions agree with TRBD2. The sequence was collected from a woman aged 50 to 60 with alopecia areata. Some clones in this sample may be carry-over from other donors' samples. The specimen comprised whole blood, sampled in connection with sensitization to the hapten diphenylcyclopropenone (DPC). DNA for the CDR3: TGCGCCATCAAACGGGAGGGACCCACAGATACGCAGTATTTT. Its protein is CAIKREGPTDTQYF.